What follows describes a single T cell receptor beta chain. The data derive from a study of OX40 agonist ivuxolimab in advanced cancers. This CDR3 has 15 residues. V lost 6 bases to trimming and J lost 2 bases; unmatched junction nucleotides: 9. Germline V gene sequence: CDR1 LNHDA, CDR2 SQIVND (reference sequence). Method: immunoSEQ multiplex PCR; TCRdb's copy keeps in-frame clones and lacks some. The sample holds more than 15,000 clones, about 80% seen once. The chain has TRBV19 and TRBJ1-1; 7 nucleotides line up with TRBD1. The source material was CD4+ or CD8+ T cells sorted from blood, sampled in a trial of the OX40 agonist ivuxolimab. This receptor was taken from an adult with an advanced solid tumor such as melanoma, head and neck, liver or kidney cancer. CDR3 nucleotide sequence: TGTGCCAGTAGCGAATCGGGACAGTTAAACACTGAAGCTTTCTTT. This translates into CASSESGQLNTEAFF. The full variable domain, in which reference TRBV19 and TRBJ1-1 provide the parts outside the CDR3, is DGGITQSPKYLFRKEGQNVTLSCEQNLNHDAMYWYRQDPGQGLRLIYYSQIVNDFQKGDIAEGYSVSREKKESFPLTVTSAQKNPTAFYLCASSESGQLNTEAFFGQGTRLTVV.